Listed here are 20 T cell receptor beta chains from one sample, sequenced in a study of CD8 T cells in Susac syndrome. Random hexamers were used to reverse transcribe the RNA input (about 0.5 to 1 ug). In TCRdb, the immunoSEQ multiplex PCR reads were re-called with MiXCR into one record per CDR3 protein. Seen here are more than 95,000 distinct CDR3 sequences, about 95% observed once, and the top ten hold 0.07% to 0.09%. The material sequenced was CD4+ T cells from PBMCs. Receptors originate from a human donor in good health.

This clonotype was seen only once. The chain employs TRBV2 and TRBJ1-1; D is possibly TRBD1 (6 bases). The CDR3 contains 13 residues. The germline gives CDR1 SNHLY, CDR2 FYNNEI. Trimming stripped 7 bases from V and 1 base from J, with 10 bases between. The DNA of the CDR3 is TGTGCCAGCAATAAACAGGGGAACACTGAAGCTTTCTTT. Translation gives CASNKQGNTEAFF.

The V call is TRBV7-2, the J call TRBJ2-1; no clear D. V was pared by 7 bases and J by 4 bases, with 20 bases between. Germline CDR1 and CDR2: SGHTA and FQGNSA. The CDR3 sequence is 16 residues long. CDR3: CASTSPPGRLYNEQFF. The DNA for the CDR3 is TGTGCCAGCACCTCCCCACCAGGTAGATTATACAATGAGCAGTTCTTC.

This chain links TRBV5-1 with TRBJ2-1; 8 nucleotides agree with TRBD2. The CDR3 is 16 amino acids. The junction had 9 bases not matched to a gene; V was cut back by 1 base and J by 6 bases. Per the germline V gene, CDR1 is SGHRS and CDR2 is YFSETQ. The DNA for the CDR3 is TGCGCCAGCAGCTTGAGCGGGACTAGTCTCCTCAATGAGCAGTTCTTC. Its protein is CASSLSGTSLLNEQFF.

This clonotype was seen only once. The J gene is TRBJ1-1, the V gene TRBV2; D not resolved. The V end was cut by 8 bases, the J end by 4 bases, with 14 bases between. The CDR3 spans 13 residues. Per the germline V gene, CDR1 is SNHLY and CDR2 is FYNNEI. In nucleotides, the CDR3 is TGTGCCAGCGCCAGAGGTCCCGGCACTGAAGCTTTCTTT. This sequence encodes CASARGPGTEAFF.

The V call is TRBV10-2, the J call TRBJ2-3; TRBD2 matches 12 bases. The germline V gene encodes CDR1 WSHSY and CDR2 SAAADI. The CDR3 runs to 16 residues. With 8 bases clipped from V and 0 bases from J, the junction kept 6 bases outside the gene matches. The CDR3 coding sequence is TGCGCCAGCGAGACTAGCGGGAGACTGAGCACAGATACGCAGTATTTT. Its protein is CASETSGRLSTDTQYF.

This clonotype showed up just a few times. V is TRBV7-2 and J is TRBJ2-1, with unresolved D. CDR1 is SGHTA and CDR2 is FQGNSA in the germline V gene. The V end was cut by 1 base, the J end by 2 bases, with 3 bases between. This CDR3 spans 13 amino acids. The CDR3 region has the DNA TGTGCCAGCAGCTTAGGGGCCTACAATGAGCAGTTCTTC. Protein: CASSLGAYNEQFF.

V usage is TRBV2 and J usage is TRBJ2-2; D might be TRBD1 or TRBD2, each matching 6 bases. The germline V gene has CDR1 SNHLY and CDR2 FYNNEI. Deletions cut 3 bases from V and 4 bases from J, with 12 bases between. This CDR3 has 15 amino acids. The CDR3 DNA follows: TGTGCCAGCAGTGACTTGGGGGGCGCCACCGGGGAGCTGTTTTTT. As protein: CASSDLGGATGELFF.

In this sample, this clonotype turned up once. The chain combines TRBV29-1 with TRBJ1-3, with a weak D call TRBD1 (5 bases). The CDR3 covers 16 residues. V dropped 3 bases and J dropped 3 bases, with 18 bases sitting between them. CDR1 is SQVTM and CDR2 is ANQGSEA in the germline V gene. DNA for the CDR3: TGCAGCGTTGACGTAGGGGACTGGTACTTTGGAAACACCATATATTTT. Translated, it gives CSVDVGDWYFGNTIYF.

This clonotype was detected only once. The gene calls are TRBV19 and TRBJ2-1; 8 bases are shared with TRBD1. This CDR3 has 14 amino acids. The germline gives CDR1 LNHDA, CDR2 SQIVND (reference sequence). Trimming took 3 bases from V and 5 from J; bases not matched to a gene: 3. This CDR3 reads CASSMTGVNNEQFF. The CDR3 bases are TGTGCCAGTAGTATGACAGGGGTGAACAATGAGCAGTTCTTC.

The chain couples TRBV9 to TRBJ2-7; D is unclear. This CDR3 comprises 14 residues. The V and J ends lost 0 bases and 2 bases respectively, with 9 bases between them. Germline CDR1 and CDR2: SGDLS and YYNGEE. This CDR3 is CASSVGGNPYEQYF. In DNA form, the CDR3 reads TGTGCCAGCAGCGTAGGTGGGAACCCCTACGAGCAGTACTTC.

The chain joins TRBV30 to TRBJ1-4; maybe TRBD1 (5 bases). Germline V CDR1 and CDR2: GTSNPN, SVGIG (reference sequence). The V and J ends lost 7 bases and 4 bases respectively, with 10 bases between them. This CDR3 is built from 12 residues. This chain's CDR3 is CAYRWGNEKLFF. CDR3 nucleotides: TGTGCCTACAGGTGGGGTAATGAAAAACTGTTTTTT.

V gene TRBV18 combines with J gene TRBJ1-1; D not certain. Deletions cut 2 bases from V and 1 base from J, with 11 bases between. Germline CDR1 KGHSH, CDR2 LQKENI. This CDR3 is built from 15 residues. The CDR3 nucleotides are TGTGCCAGCTCACCAGAGCTAGGATCGAACACTGAAGCTTTCTTT. It translates to CASSPELGSNTEAFF.

This chain links TRBV27 with TRBJ1-2; D is undetermined. Germline CDR1 and CDR2: MNHEY and SMNVEV (reference sequence). The V gene lost 2 bases and the J gene lost 0 bases, with 16 bases spanning the gap. This CDR3 has 17 residues. Written as DNA, the CDR3 is TGTGCCAGCAGTTTAATTGGCCGATCAAACTCTAACTATGGCTACACCTTC. Translation gives CASSLIGRSNSNYGYTF.

The V gene is TRBV19, the J gene TRBJ2-7; D could derive from TRBD1 or TRBD2 (5 bases each). The V and J ends lost 3 bases and 6 bases respectively, with 15 bases between them. Germline CDR1 and CDR2: LNHDA and SQIVND (reference sequence). This CDR3 spans 14 amino acids. For the CDR3, the DNA is TGTGCCAGTAGTATCATAGGGACCTCCAGCGAGCAGTACTTC. Its translation: CASSIIGTSSEQYF. The whole variable domain, filled in from reference TRBV19 and TRBJ2-7, reads DGGITQSPKYLFRKEGQNVTLSCEQNLNHDAMYWYRQDPGQGLRLIYYSQIVNDFQKGDIAEGYSVSREKKESFPLTVTSAQKNPTAFYLCASSIIGTSSEQYFGPGTRLTVT.

The V gene is TRBV3-1, the J gene TRBJ2-1; D ambiguous. The CDR3 sequence is 13 residues long. V was trimmed by 3 bases and J by 9 bases, leaving 12 bases between them. CDR1 is LGHDT, CDR2 YNNKEL, per germline (reference sequence). The CDR3 bases are TGTGCCAGCAGCCAGAGTGGTCGTAGTGAGCAGTTCTTC. Translation: CASSQSGRSEQFF.

This chain connects TRBV30 to TRBJ1-2; D may be TRBD1 (5 bases). The CDR3 runs to 12 residues. CDR1 and CDR2 from the germline V gene are GTSNPN and SVGIG (reference sequence). Trimming shortened V by 5 bases and J by 1 base, and 8 bases separated the two germline ends. CDR3: CAWGTDNYGYTF. In nucleotides, the CDR3 is TGTGCCTGGGGGACCGATAACTATGGCTACACCTTC.

This clonotype was counted a single time. The chain links TRBV15 to TRBJ2-3; 10 bases match TRBD2. The germline V gene encodes CDR1 LNHNV and CDR2 YYDKDF (reference sequence). V lost 0 bases, J lost 14 bases, and 5 bases stayed unmatched. CDR3 length: 13 amino acids. The chain's CDR3 is CATSRDRAGGRYF. The DNA for the CDR3 is TGTGCCACCAGCAGAGATCGAGCGGGAGGGCGGTATTTT. The full variable domain, its missing parts supplied by reference TRBV15 and TRBJ2-3, is DAMVIQNPRYQVTQFGKPVTLSCSQTLNHNVMYWYQQKSSQAPKLLFHYYDKDFNNEADTPDNFQSRRPNTSFCFLDIRSPGLGDTAMYLCATSRDRAGGRYFGPGTRLTVL.

V is TRBV3-1 and J is TRBJ2-2; TRBD1 is a possible D gene (6 bases). This CDR3 comprises 15 residues. Trimming shortened V by 1 base and J by 7 bases, and 13 bases separated the two germline ends. Germline values: CDR1 LGHDT, CDR2 YNNKEL (reference sequence). This CDR3 reads CASSQVTGSHGELFF. The CDR3 coding sequence is TGTGCCAGCAGCCAAGTAACAGGGAGCCACGGGGAGCTGTTTTTT.

The rearrangement links TRBV5-6 to TRBJ2-4; 13 bases fit TRBD2. Germline-derived CDR1 and CDR2 are SGHDT and YYEEEE. The CDR3 covers 18 residues. With V trimmed by 4 bases and J by 1 base, 8 bases remained unmatched. CDR3 DNA sequence: TGTGCCAGCAGCATAAGGACTAGCGGGAGTAGGGCCAAAAACATTCAGTACTTC. Amino acid sequence: CASSIRTSGSRAKNIQYF.

The chain is built from TRBV7-2 and TRBJ2-1; 12 bases map to TRBD2. The V gene's germline CDR1 is SGHTA and CDR2 FQGNSA. V was pared by 5 bases and J by 9 bases, with 11 bases of the junction left unmatched. This CDR3 comprises 16 residues. CDR3 coding DNA: TGTGCCAGCAGCGAACCGACTAGCGGGGGCGTCACTGAGCAGTTCTTC. Translation gives CASSEPTSGGVTEQFF.